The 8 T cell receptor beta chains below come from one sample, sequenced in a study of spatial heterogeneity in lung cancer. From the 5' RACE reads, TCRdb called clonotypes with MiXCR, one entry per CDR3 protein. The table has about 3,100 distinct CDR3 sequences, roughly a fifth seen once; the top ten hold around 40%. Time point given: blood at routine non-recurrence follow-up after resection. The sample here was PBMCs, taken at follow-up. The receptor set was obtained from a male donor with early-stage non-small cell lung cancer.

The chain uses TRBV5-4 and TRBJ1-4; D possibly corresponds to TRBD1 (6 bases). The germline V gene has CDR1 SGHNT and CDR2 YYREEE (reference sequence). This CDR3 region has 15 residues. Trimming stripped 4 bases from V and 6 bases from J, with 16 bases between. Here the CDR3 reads CASSQNRAVDEKLFF. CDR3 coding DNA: TGTGCCAGCAGCCAGAACAGGGCGGTGGATGAAAAACTGTTTTTT.

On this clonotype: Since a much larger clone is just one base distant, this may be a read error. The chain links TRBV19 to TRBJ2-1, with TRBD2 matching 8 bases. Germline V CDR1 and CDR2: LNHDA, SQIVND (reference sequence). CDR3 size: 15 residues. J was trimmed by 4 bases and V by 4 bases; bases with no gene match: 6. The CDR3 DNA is TGTGCCAGTAGTAAGAAAGCGGGAGCATACAATGAGCAGTTCTTC. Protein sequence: CASSKKAGAYNEQFF.

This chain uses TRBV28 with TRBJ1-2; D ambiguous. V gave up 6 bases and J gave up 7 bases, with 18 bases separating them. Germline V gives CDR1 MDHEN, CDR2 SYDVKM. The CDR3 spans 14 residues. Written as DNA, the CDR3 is TGTGCCAGCAGCCTAGCGGCTACATCTCGTGGCTACACCTTC. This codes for CASSLAATSRGYTF.

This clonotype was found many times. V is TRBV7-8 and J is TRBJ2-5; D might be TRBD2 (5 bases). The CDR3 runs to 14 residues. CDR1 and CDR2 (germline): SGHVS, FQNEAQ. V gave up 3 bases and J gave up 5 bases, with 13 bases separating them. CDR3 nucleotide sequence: TGTGCCAGCAGCTTCGTCGGGGTCGGGGAGACCCAGTACTTC. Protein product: CASSFVGVGETQYF. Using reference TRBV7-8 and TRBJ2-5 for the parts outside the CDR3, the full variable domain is GAGVSQSPRYKVAKRGQDVALRCDPISGHVSLFWYQQALGQGPEFLTYFQNEAQLDKSGLPSDRFFAERPEGSVSTLKIQRTQQEDSAVYLCASSFVGVGETQYFGPGTRLLVL.

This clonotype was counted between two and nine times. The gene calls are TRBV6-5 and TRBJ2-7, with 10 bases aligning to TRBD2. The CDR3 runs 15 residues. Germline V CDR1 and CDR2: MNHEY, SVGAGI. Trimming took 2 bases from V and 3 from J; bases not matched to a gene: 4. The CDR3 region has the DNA TGTGCCAGCAGTTACCTAGCGGGAGACAACTACGAGCAGTACTTC. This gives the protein CASSYLAGDNYEQYF.

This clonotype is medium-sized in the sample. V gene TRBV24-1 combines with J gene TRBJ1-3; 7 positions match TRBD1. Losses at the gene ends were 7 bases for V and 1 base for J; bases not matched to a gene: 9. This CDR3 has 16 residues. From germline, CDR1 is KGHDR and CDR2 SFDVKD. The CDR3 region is CATSPGQKISGNTIYF. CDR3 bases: TGTGCCACCAGCCCGGGACAGAAGATTTCTGGAAACACCATATATTTT.

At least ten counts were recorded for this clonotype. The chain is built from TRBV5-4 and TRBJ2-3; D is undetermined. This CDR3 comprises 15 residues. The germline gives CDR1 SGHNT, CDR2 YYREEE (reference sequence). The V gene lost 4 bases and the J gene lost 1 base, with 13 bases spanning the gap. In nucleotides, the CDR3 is TGTGCCAGCAGCCGTGTTGGGGAAGGCACAGATACGCAGTATTTT. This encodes CASSRVGEGTDTQYF. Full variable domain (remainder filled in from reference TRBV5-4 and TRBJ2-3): ETGVTQSPTHLIKTRGQQVTLRCSSQSGHNTVSWYQQALGQGPQFIFQYYREEENGRGNFPPRFSGLQFPNYSSELNVNALELDDSALYLCASSRVGEGTDTQYFGPGTRLTVL.

The CDR3 sequence is CASSLGGGSSHREQFF. The CDR3 nucleotides read TGCGCCAGCAGCTTAGGCGGGGGCTCCTCCCACCGTGAGCAGTTCTTC. V is TRBV5-1 and J is TRBJ2-1, with a tentative D call TRBD2 (7 bases). Per the germline V gene, CDR1 is SGHRS and CDR2 is YFSETQ. V lost 2 bases to trimming and J lost 9 bases, with 21 bases between them. The CDR3 is 16 residues long.